This entry describes one TCR beta chain. About 0.5 to 1 ug RNA was reverse transcribed with random hexamers. Across 54 Vbeta and 13 Jbeta, TCR beta CDR3 was amplified with immunoSEQ multiplex PCR. TCRdb processed the immunoSEQ multiplex PCR reads anew with MiXCR; each CDR3 protein has one entry. The sample contains fewer than 200,000 distinct CDR3 sequences, more than 85% of which appear only once. The data belong to a study of CD8 T cells in Susac syndrome. Across the study: Patients with Susac syndrome were, at the time of blood collection, therapy-naive, maintained on corticosteroids, or maintained on intravenous immunoglobulin alone.

The authors negatively isolated CD8+ and CD4+ T cells and FACS-enriched TEMRA cells. Germline V gene data show CDR1 as SGDLS and CDR2 as YYNGEE. The CDR3 extends over 17 amino acids. V was trimmed by 1 base and J by 3 bases, leaving 17 bases between them. The sample taken for sequencing was CD4+ T cells from PBMCs. The V gene is TRBV9, the J gene TRBJ1-3; D may be TRBD1 (5 bases). This receptor was taken from a human donor with Susac syndrome. CDR3 sequence: CASSVLSQGGGGNTIYF. The CDR3 coding sequence is TGTGCCAGCAGCGTATTGTCCCAGGGAGGTGGTGGAAACACCATATATTTT.